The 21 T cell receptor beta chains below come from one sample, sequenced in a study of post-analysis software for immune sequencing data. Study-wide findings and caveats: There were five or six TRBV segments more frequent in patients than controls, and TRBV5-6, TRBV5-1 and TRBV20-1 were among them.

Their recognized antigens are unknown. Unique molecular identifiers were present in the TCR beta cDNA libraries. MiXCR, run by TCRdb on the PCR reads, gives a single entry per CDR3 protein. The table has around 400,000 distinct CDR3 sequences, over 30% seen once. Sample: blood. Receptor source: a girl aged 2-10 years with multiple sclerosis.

CDR3 sequence reads: CSARDVTSRSQETQYF. The DNA for the CDR3 is TGCAGTGCTAGAGACGTAACTAGCAGATCCCAAGAGACCCAGTACTTC. This chain uses TRBV20-1 with TRBJ2-5; D possibly corresponds to TRBD2 (6 bases). The CDR3 spans 16 residues. Trimming removed 0 bases from V and 1 base from J, with 15 bases in between. Per germline, CDR1 DFQATT and CDR2 SNEGSKA (reference sequence).

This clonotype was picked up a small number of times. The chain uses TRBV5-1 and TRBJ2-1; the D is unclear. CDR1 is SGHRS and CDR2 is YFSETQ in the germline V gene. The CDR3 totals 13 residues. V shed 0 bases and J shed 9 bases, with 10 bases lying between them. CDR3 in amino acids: CASSLVVDLEQFF. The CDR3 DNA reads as TGCGCCAGCAGCTTGGTGGTAGATCTTGAGCAGTTCTTC.

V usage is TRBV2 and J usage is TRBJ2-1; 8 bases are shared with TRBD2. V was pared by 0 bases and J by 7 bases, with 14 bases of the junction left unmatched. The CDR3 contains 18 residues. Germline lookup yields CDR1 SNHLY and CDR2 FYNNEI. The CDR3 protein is CASSEALLGLREVNEQFF. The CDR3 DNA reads TGTGCCAGCAGTGAAGCGCTTCTTGGTCTGCGGGAGGTTAATGAGCAGTTCTTC.

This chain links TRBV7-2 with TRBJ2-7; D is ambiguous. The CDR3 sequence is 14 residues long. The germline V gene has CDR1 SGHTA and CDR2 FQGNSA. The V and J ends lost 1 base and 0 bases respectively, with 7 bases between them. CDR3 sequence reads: CASSLVWASYEQYF. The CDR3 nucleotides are TGTGCCAGCAGCTTAGTCTGGGCCTCCTACGAGCAGTACTTC.

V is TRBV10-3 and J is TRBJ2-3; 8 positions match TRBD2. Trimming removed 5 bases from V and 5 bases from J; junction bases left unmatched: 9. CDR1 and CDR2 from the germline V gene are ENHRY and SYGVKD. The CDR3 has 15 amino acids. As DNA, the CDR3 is TGTGCCATCAGTCCGGGACTAGTTCTTGGAGATACGCAGTATTTT. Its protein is CAISPGLVLGDTQYF.

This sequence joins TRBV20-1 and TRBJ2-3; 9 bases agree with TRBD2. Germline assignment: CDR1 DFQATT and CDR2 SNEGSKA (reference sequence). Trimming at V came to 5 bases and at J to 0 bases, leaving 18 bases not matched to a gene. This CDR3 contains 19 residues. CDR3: CSAPPPGLAGFLSTDTQYF. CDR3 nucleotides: TGCAGTGCTCCCCCACCGGGCCTAGCGGGGTTCCTTAGCACAGATACGCAGTATTTT.

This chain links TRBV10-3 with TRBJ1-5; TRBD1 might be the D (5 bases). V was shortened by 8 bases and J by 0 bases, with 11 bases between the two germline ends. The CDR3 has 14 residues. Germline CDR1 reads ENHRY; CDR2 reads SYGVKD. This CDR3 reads CAIGAGGSNQPQHF. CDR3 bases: TGTGCCATCGGGGCGGGGGGTAGCAATCAGCCCCAGCATTTT.

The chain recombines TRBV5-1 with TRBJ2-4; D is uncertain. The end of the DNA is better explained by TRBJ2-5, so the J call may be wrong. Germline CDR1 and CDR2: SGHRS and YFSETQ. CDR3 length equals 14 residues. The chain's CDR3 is CASSRVIGQETQYF. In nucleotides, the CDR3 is TGCGCCAGCAGCAGAGTGATAGGCCAAGAGACCCAGTACTTC.

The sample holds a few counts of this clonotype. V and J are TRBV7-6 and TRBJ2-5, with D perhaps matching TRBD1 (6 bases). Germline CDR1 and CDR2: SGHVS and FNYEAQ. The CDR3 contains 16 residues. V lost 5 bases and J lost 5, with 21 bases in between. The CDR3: CASSLSGRGVFETQYF. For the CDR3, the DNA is TGTGCCAGCAGCCTCTCGGGCAGGGGAGTTTTCGAGACCCAGTACTTC.

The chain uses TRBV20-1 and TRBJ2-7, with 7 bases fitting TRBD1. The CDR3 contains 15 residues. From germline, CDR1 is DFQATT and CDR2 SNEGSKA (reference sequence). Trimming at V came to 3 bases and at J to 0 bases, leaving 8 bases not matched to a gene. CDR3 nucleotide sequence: TGCAGTGCTAGCCGTTGGGACAGCTACTCCTACGAGCAGTACTTC. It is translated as CSASRWDSYSYEQYF.

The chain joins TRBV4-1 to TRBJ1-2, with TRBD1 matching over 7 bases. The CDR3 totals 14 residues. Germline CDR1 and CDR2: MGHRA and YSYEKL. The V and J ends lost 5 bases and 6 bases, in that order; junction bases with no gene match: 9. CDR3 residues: CASSLAQGRDGYTF. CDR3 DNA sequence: TGCGCCAGCAGCTTAGCACAGGGGAGAGATGGCTACACCTTC.

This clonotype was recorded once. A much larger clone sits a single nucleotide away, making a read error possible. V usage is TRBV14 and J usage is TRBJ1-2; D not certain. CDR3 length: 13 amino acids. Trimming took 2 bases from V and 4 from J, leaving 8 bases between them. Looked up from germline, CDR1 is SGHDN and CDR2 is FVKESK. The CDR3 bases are TGTGCCAGCAGCCAAAGGACGGGCTATGGCTACACCTTC. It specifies CASSQRTGYGYTF.

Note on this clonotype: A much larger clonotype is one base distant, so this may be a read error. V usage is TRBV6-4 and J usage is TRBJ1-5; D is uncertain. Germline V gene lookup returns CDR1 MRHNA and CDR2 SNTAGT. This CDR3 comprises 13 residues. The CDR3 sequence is CVSSPQGNQPQHF. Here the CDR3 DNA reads TGTGTCAGCAGCCCTCAGGGCAATCAGCCCCAGCATTTT.

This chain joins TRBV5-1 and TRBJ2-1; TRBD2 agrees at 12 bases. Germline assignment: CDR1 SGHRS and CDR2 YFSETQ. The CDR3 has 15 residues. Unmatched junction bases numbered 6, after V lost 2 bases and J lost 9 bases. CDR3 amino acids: CASSLRLAGEGEQFF. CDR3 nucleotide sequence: TGCGCCAGCAGCTTAAGACTAGCGGGAGAAGGTGAGCAGTTCTTC.

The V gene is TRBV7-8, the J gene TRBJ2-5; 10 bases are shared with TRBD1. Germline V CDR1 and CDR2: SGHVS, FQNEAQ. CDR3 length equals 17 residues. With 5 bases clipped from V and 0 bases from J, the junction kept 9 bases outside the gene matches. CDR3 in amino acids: CASSGRTGGLHQETQYF. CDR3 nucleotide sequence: TGTGCCAGCAGCGGACGGACAGGGGGACTCCACCAAGAGACCCAGTACTTC.

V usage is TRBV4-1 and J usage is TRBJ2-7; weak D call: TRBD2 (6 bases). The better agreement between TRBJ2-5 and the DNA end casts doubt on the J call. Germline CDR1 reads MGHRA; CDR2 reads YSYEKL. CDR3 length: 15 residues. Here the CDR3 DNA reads TGCGCCAGCAGCCAAGTCCTGGAGGGCGAAGAGACCCAGTACTTC. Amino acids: CASSQVLEGEETQYF.

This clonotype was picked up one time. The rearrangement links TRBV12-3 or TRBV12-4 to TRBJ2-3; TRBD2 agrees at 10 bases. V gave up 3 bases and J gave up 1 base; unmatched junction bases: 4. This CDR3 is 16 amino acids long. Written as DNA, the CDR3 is TGTGCCAGCAGTTTGAAGCTAGCGGGGGGCACAGATACGCAGTATTTT. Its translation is CASSLKLAGGTDTQYF.

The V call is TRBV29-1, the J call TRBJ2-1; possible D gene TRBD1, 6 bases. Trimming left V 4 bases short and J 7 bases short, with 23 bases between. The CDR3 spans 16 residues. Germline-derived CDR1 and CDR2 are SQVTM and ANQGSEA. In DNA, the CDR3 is TGCAGCGTTGGGACAGAGGGGTCCCCACACATGAATGAGCAGTTCTTC. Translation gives CSVGTEGSPHMNEQFF.

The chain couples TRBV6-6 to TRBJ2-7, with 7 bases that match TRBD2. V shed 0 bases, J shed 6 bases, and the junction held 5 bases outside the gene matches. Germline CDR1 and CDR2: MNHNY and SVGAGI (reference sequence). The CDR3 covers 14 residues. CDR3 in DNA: TGTGCCAGCAGTTACTCAGGGGAGGGATCCGAGCAGTACTTC. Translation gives CASSYSGEGSEQYF.

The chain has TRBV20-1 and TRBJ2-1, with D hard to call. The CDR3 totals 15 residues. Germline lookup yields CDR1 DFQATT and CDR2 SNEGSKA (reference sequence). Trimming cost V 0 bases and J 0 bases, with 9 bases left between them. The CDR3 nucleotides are TGCAGTGCTAGAGAGCCCCGGAGCTCCTACAATGAGCAGTTCTTC. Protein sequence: CSAREPRSSYNEQFF.

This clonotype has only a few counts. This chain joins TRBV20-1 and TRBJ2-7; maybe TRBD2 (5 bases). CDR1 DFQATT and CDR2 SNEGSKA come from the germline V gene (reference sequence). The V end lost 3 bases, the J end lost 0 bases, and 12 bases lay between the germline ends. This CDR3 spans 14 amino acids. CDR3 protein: CSARGSGSSYEQYF. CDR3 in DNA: TGCAGTGCTAGGGGCTCGGGGAGCTCCTACGAGCAGTACTTC.